This note documents a single TCR beta chain sequence. The sample belongs to a study of blood T cell repertoires in COVID-19. Study summary: Spain, Italy and the United States supplied samples that represented acute and convalescent COVID-19.

The data were produced by immunoSEQ multiplex PCR, yet TCRdb's version contains in-frame clones alone and is incomplete. The sample records 150,000 to 200,000 clones, about 85% being singletons. Seattle patients were enrolled while actively infected and followed longitudinally. This CDR3 is 15 amino acids long. The sequencing sample was made of peripheral blood. This rearrangement joins TRBV21-1 to TRBJ2-2; whether TRBD1, the table's D call, matches the DNA was not checked. TRBV21-1 is a pseudogene segment. The TCR sequence derives from a woman in her thirties or forties with COVID-19, enrolled during active disease. The CDR3 sequence is CASSKQYENTGELFF. The CDR3, as DNA: TGTGCCAGCAGCAAACAGTACGAGAACACCGGGGAGCTGTTTTTT.